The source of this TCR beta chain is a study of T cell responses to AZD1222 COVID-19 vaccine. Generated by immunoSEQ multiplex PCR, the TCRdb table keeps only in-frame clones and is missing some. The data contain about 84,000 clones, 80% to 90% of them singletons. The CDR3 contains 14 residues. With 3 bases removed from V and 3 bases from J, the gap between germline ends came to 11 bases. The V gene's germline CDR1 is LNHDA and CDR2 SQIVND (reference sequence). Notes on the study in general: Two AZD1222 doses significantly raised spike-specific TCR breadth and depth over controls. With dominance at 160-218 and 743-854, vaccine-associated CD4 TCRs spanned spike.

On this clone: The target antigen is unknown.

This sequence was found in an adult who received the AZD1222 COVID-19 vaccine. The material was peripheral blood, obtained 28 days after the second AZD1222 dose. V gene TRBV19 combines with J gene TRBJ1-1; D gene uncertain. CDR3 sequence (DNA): TGTGCCAGTAGTATCCGGGGTCGAGACACTGAAGCTTTCTTT. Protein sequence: CASSIRGRDTEAFF.